This T cell receptor (beta chain) came from a study of shared clonotypes between healthy human individuals. Study observations and caveats: With a handful of donors compared, around 4.7% of naive CD4 clonotypes were shared. Sorted-subset sequencing was shown by rarefaction to be incomplete despite large depth.

The CDR3 length is 12 residues. V was cut by 7 bases and J by 3 bases, with 10 bases left in between. Germline V CDR1 and CDR2: SNHLY, FYNNEI. TCRdb's copy holds only in-frame clones and misses some; the assay was immunoSEQ multiplex PCR. Among more than 2,000,000 clones, 80% to 95% were seen once, and the ten largest hold 0.39%. A note on this clone: Its cognate antigen is unknown.

This rearrangement joins TRBV2 to TRBJ2-7; TRBD2 is a possible D gene (6 bases). The source of this sequence is a man between 18 and 35 years old in good health. Some clones in this sample may be carry-over from other donors' samples. Sequencing used naive CD4+ T cells from PBMCs. Described subset: CD45RA+ positively selected. In DNA, the CDR3 is TGTGCCAGCACTATGGACTACTACGAGCAGTACTTC. It yields the protein CASTMDYYEQYF.